This T cell receptor beta chain was recorded in a study of CD8 T cells in Susac syndrome. This CDR3 has 14 residues. The junction had 0 bases not matched to a gene; V was cut back by 0 bases and J by 3 bases. The germline V gene encodes CDR1 SGHVS and CDR2 FQNEAQ. Reverse transcription of roughly 0.45 to 1 ug RNA was carried out with random hexamers. TCRdb re-analysed the immunoSEQ multiplex PCR reads in MiXCR, keeping a single row per CDR3 protein. Altogether about 140,000 distinct CDR3 sequences are present, nearly 95% being singletons, with the ten largest covering 0.27%. The clonotype originates from a human donor in good health. The chain is built from TRBV7-8 and TRBJ1-2; 8 positions match TRBD1. The material sequenced was CD8+ T cells from PBMCs. The CDR3 spells CASSLADRDYGYTF. The DNA for the CDR3 is TGTGCCAGCAGCTTAGCGGACAGGGACTATGGCTACACCTTC.